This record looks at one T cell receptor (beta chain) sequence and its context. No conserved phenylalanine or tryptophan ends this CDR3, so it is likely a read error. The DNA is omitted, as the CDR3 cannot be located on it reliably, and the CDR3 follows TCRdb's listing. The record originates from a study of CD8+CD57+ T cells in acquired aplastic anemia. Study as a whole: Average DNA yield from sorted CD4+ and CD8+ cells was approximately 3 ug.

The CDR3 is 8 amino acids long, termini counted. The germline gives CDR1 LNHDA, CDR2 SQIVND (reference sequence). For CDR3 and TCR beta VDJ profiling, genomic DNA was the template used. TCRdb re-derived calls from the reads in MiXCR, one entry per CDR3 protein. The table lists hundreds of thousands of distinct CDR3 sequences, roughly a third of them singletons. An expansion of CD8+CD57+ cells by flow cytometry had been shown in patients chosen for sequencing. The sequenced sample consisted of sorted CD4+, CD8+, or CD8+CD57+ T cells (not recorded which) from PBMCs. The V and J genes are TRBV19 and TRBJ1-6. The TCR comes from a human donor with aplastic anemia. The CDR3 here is CASSIATD.